One and the same sample provided the 21 T cell receptor beta chains below, sequenced in a study of T cell responses to AZD1222 COVID-19 vaccine (dated by TCRdb to 2020 to 2023). The sample's time point label, decoded: baseline before first vaccination. Explained via the paper, the treatment or condition label denotes: meningococcal conjugate vaccine given as trial control. Library generation was performed with the immunoSEQ multiplex PCR assay. Entries here come from immuneACCESS through TCRdb and include only in-frame sequences with V and J called. Some clones fail to appear in such tables; in the studies checked, an unresolved V gene covers under half of the shortfall, and the cause of the remainder is unknown. This sample holds some 150,000 clones; approximately 93% were observed only once. Less than 0.95% of the sample lies in the top ten. Sequences were derived from peripheral blood, sampled on day 0 of MenACWY control vaccination. All receptors come from an adult in good health.

This clone appeared once. The rearrangement links TRBV11-2 to TRBJ1-3, with D hard to call. Germline V gene sequence: CDR1 SGHAT, CDR2 FQNNGV. The V gene lost 5 bases and the J gene lost 0 bases, with 14 bases spanning the gap. The CDR3 has 16 residues. The CDR3 DNA reads TGTGCCAGCAGCCCCGGAGTCCGGAGCTCTGGAAACACCATATATTTT. Protein sequence: CASSPGVRSSGNTIYF.

The chain employs TRBV7-8 and TRBJ1-3; the match to TRBD1 covers 8 bases. J lost 8 bases, V lost 5 bases, and 5 bases had no gene match. CDR1 and CDR2 from the germline V gene are SGHVS and FQNEAQ. The CDR3 is 13 amino acids. The CDR3 DNA reads as TGTGCCAGCAGCCCGTTGACAGGGGACACCATATATTTT. It translates to CASSPLTGDTIYF.

The chain employs TRBV21-1 and TRBJ1-6; the table names TRBD1, a call not compared with the DNA. TRBV21-1 is termed a pseudogene. The CDR3 covers 14 residues. CDR3 coding DNA: TGTGCCAGCAGCTGTAGGGGGAGCTCGTCACCCCTCCACTTT. It translates to CASSCRGSSSPLHF.

V and J are TRBV15 and TRBJ1-4; possibly TRBD1 for D (6 bases). Trimming left V 1 base short and J 4 bases short, with 22 bases between. CDR3 size: 19 residues. Germline V gene lookup returns CDR1 LNHNV and CDR2 YYDKDF (reference sequence). The CDR3 sequence: CATSRGSGHTPIYNEKLFF. CDR3 bases: TGTGCCACCAGCAGAGGGTCGGGACACACCCCGATCTATAATGAAAAACTGTTTTTT. The complete variable domain, with remaining parts taken from reference TRBV15 and TRBJ1-4, reads DAMVIQNPRYQVTQFGKPVTLSCSQTLNHNVMYWYQQKSSQAPKLLFHYYDKDFNNEADTPDNFQSRRPNTSFCFLDIRSPGLGDTAMYLCATSRGSGHTPIYNEKLFFGSGTQLSVL.

The chain joins TRBV10-3 to TRBJ2-5; a weak D match, TRBD1 (6 bases). Trimming stripped 2 bases from V and 0 bases from J, with 19 bases between. CDR3 size: 18 residues. CDR1 is ENHRY and CDR2 is SYGVKD in the germline V gene. CDR3 protein: CAISEPKLLRQDQETQYF. CDR3 nucleotide sequence: TGTGCCATCAGTGAGCCAAAACTGCTAAGACAGGACCAAGAGACCCAGTACTTC.

This chain joins TRBV11-2 and TRBJ1-2, with TRBD1 as a possible D gene (5 bases). Germline V gene lookup returns CDR1 SGHAT and CDR2 FQNNGV. Trimming pared 4 bases from V and 4 bases from J, leaving 16 bases between. The CDR3 sequence is 15 residues long. CDR3 sequence reads: CASSSGPGLGYGYTF. In DNA, the CDR3 is TGTGCCAGCAGCTCCGGCCCAGGGCTGGGCTATGGCTACACCTTC.

The J gene is TRBJ2-1, the V gene TRBV27, with 7 bases lining up with TRBD2. The J segment lost 0 bases and the V segment lost 5 bases, leaving 7 bases of the junction unmatched. This CDR3 spans 16 amino acids. Germline V gene lookup returns CDR1 MNHEY and CDR2 SMNVEV (reference sequence). Here the CDR3 reads CASSLSGGSSYNEQFF. CDR3 DNA sequence: TGTGCCAGCAGTCTGTCGGGAGGCAGCTCCTACAATGAGCAGTTCTTC.

The chain has TRBV6-5 and TRBJ2-1, with 11 bases aligning to TRBD2. There are 14 residues in the CDR3. Per the germline V gene, CDR1 is MNHEY and CDR2 is SVGAGI. With V trimmed by 6 bases and J by 3 bases, 1 base remained unmatched. CDR3 DNA: TGTGCCAGCAGGCTAGCGGGAGGCTACAATGAGCAGTTCTTC. Protein product: CASRLAGGYNEQFF.

V is TRBV10-1 and J is TRBJ2-2; D unclear. CDR3 length: 13 amino acids. Germline CDR1 is WNHNN and CDR2 is SYGVQD (reference sequence). The ends were cut back, 8 bases at V and 4 bases at J, with 11 bases in the middle. CDR3 residues: CASGVKGTGELFF. The DNA of the CDR3 is TGCGCCAGCGGTGTTAAGGGCACCGGGGAGCTGTTTTTT.

The chain combines TRBV11-2 with TRBJ1-1; tentatively, D is TRBD1 (5 bases). Germline V gives CDR1 SGHAT, CDR2 FQNNGV. Trimming pared 1 base from V and 4 bases from J, leaving 13 bases between. The CDR3 is 15 amino acids. CDR3 DNA: TGTGCCAGCAGCTTAGGGGGGGGAAGGATCACTGAAGCTTTCTTT. Translated, it gives CASSLGGGRITEAFF.

The V call is TRBV5-1, the J call TRBJ1-1, with D hard to call. CDR3 size: 16 residues. Germline values: CDR1 SGHRS, CDR2 YFSETQ. The V end lost 0 bases, the J end lost 2 bases, and 14 bases lay between the germline ends. The CDR3 sequence is CASSLATFGSNTEAFF. The CDR3 DNA reads as TGCGCCAGCAGCTTGGCTACCTTTGGGAGTAACACTGAAGCTTTCTTT.

The V and J genes are TRBV12-3 or TRBV12-4 and TRBJ1-2; unclear D gene. CDR3 length equals 13 residues. Trimming took 7 bases from V and 0 from J, leaving 9 bases between them. CDR3 in amino acids: CASISFPNYGYTF. The CDR3 DNA reads TGTGCCAGCATCTCCTTCCCTAACTATGGCTACACCTTC.

This clone was counted between two and nine times. This chain uses TRBV19 with TRBJ2-7, with 9 nucleotides matching TRBD2. V was clipped by 6 bases and J by 1 base; unmatched bases: 1. CDR3 length equals 13 residues. CDR1 and CDR2 (germline): LNHDA, SQIVND (reference sequence). This chain's CDR3 is CASRTSGSYEQYF. The CDR3, as DNA: TGTGCCAGTAGGACTAGCGGATCCTACGAGCAGTACTTC.

This clone has only one observation. DNA for the CDR3: TGTGCCAGCTCAACTGGAAACACTGAAGCTTTCTTT. Its translation: CASSTGNTEAFF. The chain combines TRBV18 with TRBJ1-1; D is unclear. The length of the CDR3 is 12 residues. In germline, CDR1 is KGHSH, CDR2 LQKENI. The V end lost 5 bases, the J end lost 2 bases, and 6 bases lay between the germline ends.

The V gene is TRBV27, the J gene TRBJ1-5; 7 positions agree with TRBD1. Trimming cost V 4 bases and J 5 bases; bases outside gene matches: 2. Germline V gene sequence: CDR1 MNHEY, CDR2 SMNVEV (reference sequence). This CDR3 spans 13 amino acids. CDR3 DNA: TGTGCCAGCAGTTCAGGGGGGGATCAGCCCCAGCATTTT. Its protein is CASSSGGDQPQHF.

This chain uses TRBV4-3 with TRBJ1-2; D not certain. Trimming stripped 1 base from V and 0 bases from J, with 9 bases between. CDR1 and CDR2 (germline): LGHNA, YSLEER. The CDR3 is made up of 15 amino acids. Here the CDR3 reads CASSQAIRSNYGYTF. Here the CDR3 DNA reads TGCGCCAGCAGCCAAGCTATCCGATCTAACTATGGCTACACCTTC.

The J gene is TRBJ2-1, the V gene TRBV27; no reliable D call. The CDR3 length is 12 residues. Deletions cut 0 bases from V and 5 bases from J, with 2 bases between. Germline assignment: CDR1 MNHEY and CDR2 SMNVEV (reference sequence). CDR3 bases: TGTGCCAGCAGTTTATCGGACAATGAGCAGTTCTTC. This translates into CASSLSDNEQFF.

The V gene is TRBV18, the J gene TRBJ1-2; D gene ambiguous. CDR3 length equals 13 residues. With 6 bases removed from V and 0 bases from J, the gap between germline ends came to 8 bases. Germline lookup yields CDR1 KGHSH and CDR2 LQKENI. CDR3 nucleotide sequence: TGTGCCAGCTCCGATGGCCCTAACTATGGCTACACCTTC. Translating it yields CASSDGPNYGYTF.

The CDR3 region has the DNA TGTGCCACCAGCAGAGCGGGCAGTTCGACGGGCTACACCTTC. It translates to CATSRAGSSTGYTF. The chain joins TRBV15 to TRBJ1-2; no clear D. From germline, CDR1 is LNHNV and CDR2 YYDKDF (reference sequence). CDR3 size: 14 residues. Trimming pared 1 base from V and 8 bases from J, leaving 14 bases between.

V gene TRBV18 combines with J gene TRBJ2-1; 8 bases match TRBD1. The germline V gene encodes CDR1 KGHSH and CDR2 LQKENI. This CDR3 is 15 amino acids long. The J segment lost 11 bases and the V segment lost 5 bases, leaving 14 bases of the junction unmatched. Here the CDR3 DNA reads TGTGCCAGCTCAGGCGGACAGGGAATTGCGGAGAAGCAGTTCTTC. Protein sequence: CASSGGQGIAEKQFF.

This chain links TRBV19 with TRBJ1-2; TRBD1 agrees at 8 bases. This CDR3 region has 13 residues. The junction had 4 bases not matched to a gene; V was cut back by 5 bases and J by 5 bases. Germline CDR1 is LNHDA and CDR2 is SQIVND (reference sequence). This CDR3 reads CASSGQGWYGYTF. The CDR3 DNA sequence: TGTGCCAGTAGTGGACAGGGTTGGTATGGCTACACCTTC.